The 2 T cell receptor beta chains in this list originate from one sample, sequenced in a study of blood T cells in healthy people across ages. The authors ran a second PCR of about 6 to 12 cycles using a sample-barcoded 5' primer and a J-beta primer mix. TCRdb redid the calling of the 5' RACE reads with MiXCR, one entry per CDR3 protein. The sample has some 1,000,000 distinct CDR3 sequences; less than 25% are singletons. These data were also reused for a study on T cells of mothers and their children.

Material: blood. These receptors were taken from a girl aged 2 to 10 in good health.

The chain recombines TRBV12-5 with TRBJ1-2, with 9 nucleotides matching TRBD1. The V segment lost 5 bases and the J segment 8 bases; nucleotides outside the gene matches: 9. Per germline, CDR1 LGHNT and CDR2 FRNRAP. The CDR3 consists of 14 residues. The CDR3 reads CASGTRTGVWGYTF. The CDR3 coding sequence is TGTGCTAGTGGTACCCGGACAGGGGTTTGGGGCTACACCTTC.

The CDR3 region has the DNA TGCGCCAGCAGCCAAGTGGAAAGCGGGGGGACCCAGGACAATGAGCAGTTCTTC. Its translation: CASSQVESGGTQDNEQFF. V usage is TRBV4-1 and J usage is TRBJ2-1; 9 bases line up with TRBD2. Trimming at V came to 1 base and at J to 5 bases, leaving 12 bases not matched to a gene. This CDR3 is 18 amino acids long. Germline V gene lookup returns CDR1 MGHRA and CDR2 YSYEKL.